This T cell receptor (beta chain) was sequenced for a study of lymphopenia after photon versus proton radiotherapy. Whole-study findings and limits: Photon-treated patients lost naive T cells and TCR diversity; proton-treated stayed stable. In patients who died, overall survival fell as post-nadir TCR diversity dropped more. Oligoclonal CD8+ Temra expansion after nadir drove photon patients' diversity drop.

Sequencing was performed with immunoSEQ multiplex PCR; in TCRdb, only in-frame clones are kept and a portion is missing. The sample records 70,000 or so clones, roughly 92% being singletons. Turning to this clone: Its antigen remains unknown.

The sequence came from a woman aged 40-49 years with cholangiocarcinoma. The sequenced sample was peripheral blood, obtained from a patient treated with photon-based radiotherapy.

The CDR3 DNA reads TGTGCCTGGAGTGTACGAAGAACTAGCGGGGGGAACAATGAGCAGTTCTTC. Translated, it gives CAWSVRRTSGGNNEQFF. This chain links TRBV30 with TRBJ2-1, with 12 bases matching TRBD2. Germline-derived CDR1 and CDR2 are GTSNPN and SVGIG (reference sequence). The CDR3 length is 17 residues. After removal of 0 bases from V and 5 bases from J, the junction contained 8 bases not matched to a gene.